The 13 T cell receptor beta chains below all came from one sample that was sequenced in a study of response to subunit inactivated influenza vaccine. TCRdb re-called the RT-PCR reads with MiXCR, one entry per CDR3 protein. The sample contains 650,000 to 800,000 distinct CDR3 sequences, under 20% of which appear only once. Material: PBMCs from blood, obtained roughly 5 days after vaccination. The receptors were sampled from a man in his fifties who received an inactivated influenza vaccine.

This clonotype was picked up many times. This chain uses TRBV5-1 with TRBJ2-7; 11 bases map to TRBD2. V lost 4 bases to trimming and J lost 3 bases; unmatched junction nucleotides: 3. The V gene's germline CDR1 is SGHRS and CDR2 YFSETQ. The CDR3 extends over 14 amino acids. The CDR3 here is CASSGGTSGYEQYF. The CDR3 nucleotides are TGCGCCAGCAGCGGCGGGACTAGCGGCTACGAGCAGTACTTC.

This clonotype was counted between two and nine times. The chain links TRBV29-1 to TRBJ1-1; D gene uncertain. The CDR3 covers 13 residues. The V and J ends lost 4 bases and 3 bases respectively, with 12 bases between them. CDR1 is SQVTM, CDR2 ANQGSEA, per germline. This CDR3 reads CSVGPFGDTEAFF. CDR3 nucleotides: TGCAGCGTTGGGCCCTTTGGGGACACTGAAGCTTTCTTT.

The gene calls are TRBV10-3 and TRBJ1-2; D is undetermined. Per the germline V gene, CDR1 is ENHRY and CDR2 is SYGVKD. V lost 4 bases and J lost 4, with 7 bases in between. The CDR3 spans 12 residues. CDR3 in DNA: TGTGCCATCAGTGGTTCGTCCTATGGCTACACCTTC. This gives the protein CAISGSSYGYTF.

The chain combines TRBV20-1 with TRBJ2-4; D uncertain. V was clipped by 0 bases and J by 0 bases, with 9 bases between them. Germline CDR1 DFQATT, CDR2 SNEGSKA (reference sequence). CDR3 length: 15 residues. The CDR3 DNA follows: TGCAGTGCTAGAGATCCCAGACTAGCCAAAAACATTCAGTACTTC. Translating gives CSARDPRLAKNIQYF.

This clonotype showed up many times. This chain joins TRBV29-1 and TRBJ2-5; weak D call: TRBD2 (5 bases). This CDR3 has 12 amino acids. Trimming shortened V by 7 bases and J by 5 bases, and 14 bases separated the two germline ends. Germline V gene lookup returns CDR1 SQVTM and CDR2 ANQGSEA. The CDR3 DNA reads TGCAGCGGCATATCGGGCGGGGAGACCCAGTACTTC. Amino acids: CSGISGGETQYF.

The chain employs TRBV11-2 and TRBJ2-1; tentatively, D is TRBD1 (6 bases). CDR1 SGHAT and CDR2 FQNNGV come from the germline V gene. V lost 2 bases to trimming and J lost 5 bases, with 13 bases between them. This CDR3 spans 15 amino acids. The CDR3 loop reads CASSLNQGFDNEQFF. Written as DNA, the CDR3 is TGTGCCAGCAGCTTAAATCAGGGGTTCGACAATGAGCAGTTCTTC. Variable domain in full (rest from reference TRBV11-2 and TRBJ2-1): EAGVAQSPRYKIIEKRQSVAFWCNPISGHATLYWYQQILGQGPKLLIQFQNNGVVDDSQLPKDRFSAERLKGVDSTLKIQPAKLEDSAVYLCASSLNQGFDNEQFFGPGTRLTVL.

This clonotype was recorded a few times. The chain carries TRBV6-1 and TRBJ1-2, with 9 nucleotides matching TRBD1. With 3 bases clipped from V and 2 bases from J, the junction kept 7 bases outside the gene matches. The germline V gene encodes CDR1 MNHNS and CDR2 SASEGT. The CDR3 is 16 residues long. CDR3 residues: CASSESGTGLNYGYTF. The CDR3 bases are TGTGCCAGCAGTGAGTCCGGGACAGGGCTAAACTATGGCTACACCTTC.

This clonotype showed up many times. This chain uses TRBV10-3 with TRBJ2-7, with D possibly being TRBD1 or TRBD2 (5 bases each). The CDR3 has 12 amino acids. V was clipped by 8 bases and J by 3 bases, with 11 bases between them. CDR1 and CDR2 from the germline V gene are ENHRY and SYGVKD. The CDR3 DNA sequence: TGTGCCATCGGGGACCCAATCTACGAGCAGTACTTC. The encoded protein is CAIGDPIYEQYF.

The sample holds a few counts of this clonotype. The V gene is TRBV11-3, the J gene TRBJ2-1; tentatively, D is TRBD2 (6 bases). The germline V gene has CDR1 SGHNT and CDR2 YENEEA. The CDR3 runs to 15 residues. Trimming removed 4 bases at V and 5 bases at J, with 15 bases between. CDR3 loop: CASSSFASDDNEQFF. In DNA form, the CDR3 reads TGTGCCAGCAGCTCTTTCGCTAGCGACGACAATGAGCAGTTCTTC.

The genes are TRBV9 and TRBJ2-7; D uncertain. The germline V gene encodes CDR1 SGDLS and CDR2 YYNGEE. This CDR3 is built from 13 residues. V lost 4 bases to trimming and J lost 4 bases, with 12 bases between them. The CDR3 bases are TGTGCCAGCAGCACCTGGACGGAATACGAGCAGTACTTC. This encodes CASSTWTEYEQYF. Using reference TRBV9 and TRBJ2-7 for the parts outside the CDR3, the full variable domain is DSGVTQTPKHLITATGQRVTLRCSPRSGDLSVYWYQQSLDQGLQFLIQYYNGEERAKGNILERFSAQQFPDLHSELNLSSLELGDSALYFCASSTWTEYEQYFGPGTRLTVT.

This clonotype was detected a few times. The chain carries TRBV29-1 and TRBJ1-1; D perhaps matches TRBD1 (6 bases). The CDR3 runs to 16 residues. The ends were cut back, 6 bases at V and 7 bases at J, with 27 bases in the middle. CDR1 is SQVTM and CDR2 is ANQGSEA in the germline V gene. CDR3 bases: TGCAGCGTGACCACCCGCTTTTCCGGGACACCAAATGAAGCTTTCTTT. Encoded protein: CSVTTRFSGTPNEAFF.

The sample holds a few counts of this clonotype. This chain uses TRBV7-2 with TRBJ2-2; D is uncertain. Trimming took off 2 bases at V and 6 bases at J, with 10 bases between the two ends. Per the germline V gene, CDR1 is SGHTA and CDR2 is FQGNSA. The CDR3 covers 14 residues. This CDR3 reads CASSLSSLSGELFF. DNA for the CDR3: TGTGCCAGCAGCTTATCCTCGTTGTCCGGGGAGCTGTTTTTT.

The chain links TRBV3-1 to TRBJ2-5; D possibly corresponds to TRBD2 (6 bases). The CDR3 has 15 amino acids. The V end lost 2 bases, the J end lost 1 base, and 11 bases lay between the germline ends. Germline CDR1 and CDR2: LGHDT and YNNKEL (reference sequence). CDR3 DNA: TGTGCCAGCAGCCAACGTAGCGGAAGCCAAGAGACCCAGTACTTC. Protein product: CASSQRSGSQETQYF.